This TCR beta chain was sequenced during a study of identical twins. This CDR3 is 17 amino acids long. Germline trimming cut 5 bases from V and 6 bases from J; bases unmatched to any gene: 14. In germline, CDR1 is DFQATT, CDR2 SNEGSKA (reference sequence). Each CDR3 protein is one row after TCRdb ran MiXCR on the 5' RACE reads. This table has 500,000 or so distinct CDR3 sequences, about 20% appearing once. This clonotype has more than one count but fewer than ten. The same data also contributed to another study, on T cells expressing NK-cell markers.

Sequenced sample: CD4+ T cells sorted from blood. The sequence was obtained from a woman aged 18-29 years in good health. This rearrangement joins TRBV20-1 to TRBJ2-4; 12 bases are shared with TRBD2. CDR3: CSAVGLAGGSGVNIQYF. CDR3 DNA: TGCAGTGCTGTGGGACTAGCGGGTGGAAGCGGGGTAAACATTCAGTACTTC.